The T cell receptor (beta chain) described here comes from a study of T cell changes during pregnancy in multiple sclerosis. Clones were sequenced by immunoSEQ multiplex PCR, and TCRdb holds only the in-frame ones, with some missing. The profile shows roughly 73,000 clones, approximately 92% of them singletons. The receptor's source is a female donor in good health, enrolled as a control in a pregnancy study. This material consisted of peripheral blood, taken in the second trimester of pregnancy.

The CDR3 loop reads CASSQWGGPNQPQHF. CDR3 nucleotide sequence: TGTGCCAGCAGCCAGTGGGGGGGGCCCAATCAGCCCCAGCATTTT. The chain combines TRBV11-2 with TRBJ1-5, with TRBD1 as a possible D gene (6 bases). V lost 5 bases, J lost 3 bases, and 14 bases lay in between. The CDR3 is 15 amino acids. CDR1 is SGHAT, CDR2 FQNNGV, per germline.